These 8 T cell receptor beta chains originate from one sample sequenced in a study of blood T cells in healthy people across ages. PCR was performed a second time for about 6 to 11 cycles using a sample-barcoded 5' primer and a J-beta primer mix. TCRdb independently ran MiXCR on the 5' RACE reads; one entry per CDR3 protein. The repertoire consists of hundreds of thousands of distinct CDR3 sequences, with approximately 40% occurring once and the leading ten covering around 30%. Sequencing was done on a sample of blood. The source of these receptors is an elderly man in good health.

This clonotype turned up a few times. This chain joins TRBV5-1 and TRBJ1-1; tentative D call: TRBD1 (5 bases). This CDR3 contains 15 residues. CDR1 and CDR2 (germline): SGHRS, YFSETQ. Deletions cut 1 base from V and 3 bases from J, with 13 bases between. The CDR3 region has the DNA TGCGCCAGCAGCTTGACGGGGGAGGAGTACACTGAAGCTTTCTTT. Amino acid sequence: CASSLTGEEYTEAFF.

The chain couples TRBV7-2 to TRBJ2-1; maybe TRBD2 (5 bases). The germline V and J ends were trimmed by 5 bases and 8 bases, with 16 bases remaining between them. The germline gives CDR1 SGHTA, CDR2 FQGNSA. The CDR3 totals 14 residues. The DNA for the CDR3 is TGTGCCAGCAGCCCCTCGGAGGCCAAGTATGAGCAGTTCTTC. Translating it yields CASSPSEAKYEQFF.

This chain links TRBV25-1 with TRBJ2-5; the D is unclear. CDR1 and CDR2 (germline): MGHDK, SYGVNS. The CDR3 has 13 residues. Trimming stripped 1 base from V and 4 bases from J, with 7 bases between. CDR3 protein: CASSELSRETQYF. The CDR3 DNA reads as TGTGCCAGCAGTGAATTAAGTCGAGAGACCCAGTACTTC.

The chain joins TRBV7-2 to TRBJ1-1; TRBD1 is a possible D gene (5 bases). From germline, CDR1 is SGHTA and CDR2 FQGNSA. CDR3 size: 14 residues. Trimming stripped 2 bases from V and 4 bases from J, with 11 bases between. CDR3 bases: TGTGCCAGCAGCTTATCCGACAGTCGCACTGAAGCTTTCTTT. This codes for CASSLSDSRTEAFF.

V and J are TRBV12-3 or TRBV12-4 and TRBJ2-1; unclear D gene. The V end lost 2 bases, the J end lost 7 bases, and 6 bases lay between the germline ends. The length of the CDR3 is 12 residues. The CDR3 DNA follows: TGTGCCAGCAGTTTACTGCAAAATGAGCAGTTCTTC. Residues: CASSLLQNEQFF.

This sequence joins TRBV5-1 and TRBJ1-6; 9 bases map to TRBD1. J lost 9 bases, V lost 4 bases, and 5 bases had no gene match. CDR3 length: 14 amino acids. Germline lookup yields CDR1 SGHRS and CDR2 YFSETQ. The CDR3 sequence: CASSRDRASSPLHF. DNA of the CDR3: TGCGCCAGCAGCCGGGACAGGGCGAGTTCACCCCTCCACTTT. Together with reference TRBV5-1 and TRBJ1-6, the CDR3 gives the full variable domain: KAGVTQTPRYLIKTRGQQVTLSCSPISGHRSVSWYQQTPGQGLQFLFEYFSETQRNKGNFPGRFSGRQFSNSRSEMNVSTLELGDSALYLCASSRDRASSPLHFGNGTRLTVT.

This clonotype has a handful of counts. This chain uses TRBV24-1 with TRBJ1-5; unclear D gene. The CDR3 runs 15 residues. V was clipped by 3 bases and J by 1 base, with 9 bases between them. The germline V gene encodes CDR1 KGHDR and CDR2 SFDVKD. In DNA, the CDR3 is TGTGCCACCAGTGATACTCATACAAGCAATCAGCCCCAGCATTTT. Amino acids: CATSDTHTSNQPQHF.

The chain carries TRBV6-5 and TRBJ2-7; tentative D call: TRBD1 (6 bases). The V gene's germline CDR1 is MNHEY and CDR2 SVGAGI. The CDR3 extends over 13 amino acids. The ends were cut back, 6 bases at V and 3 bases at J, with 12 bases in the middle. CDR3 sequence (DNA): TGTGCCAGCAGAAGACAGGAAAGCTACGAGCAGTACTTC. Protein: CASRRQESYEQYF.